These 2 T cell receptor beta chains originate from one sample sequenced in a study of blood T cell repertoires in COVID-19. Repertoires were generated with immunoSEQ multiplex PCR, while TCRdb's copy carries only in-frame clones and drops some. The data hold roughly 27,000 clones, with nearly 80% observed a single time. The sample comprised peripheral blood. These TCRs come from a woman in her seventies with acute or convalescent COVID-19.

The chain uses TRBV7-2 and TRBJ2-7; D is uncertain. The germline V gene has CDR1 SGHTA and CDR2 FQGNSA. The CDR3 has 14 amino acids. The germline V and J ends were trimmed by 3 bases and 0 bases, with 9 bases remaining between them. The CDR3 DNA reads TGTGCCAGCAGCTTTTCGTGGAGCTCCTACGAGCAGTACTTC. It specifies CASSFSWSSYEQYF.

The J gene is TRBJ2-2, the V gene TRBV3-1 (or the pseudogene TRBV3-2), with unresolved D. Germline V gene data show CDR1 as LGHDT and CDR2 as YNNKEL (reference sequence). Trimming left V 5 bases short and J 4 bases short, with 8 bases between. The CDR3 consists of 13 residues. This chain's CDR3 is CASSITPTGELFF. The DNA for the CDR3 is TGTGCCAGCAGCATTACTCCCACCGGGGAGCTGTTTTTT.